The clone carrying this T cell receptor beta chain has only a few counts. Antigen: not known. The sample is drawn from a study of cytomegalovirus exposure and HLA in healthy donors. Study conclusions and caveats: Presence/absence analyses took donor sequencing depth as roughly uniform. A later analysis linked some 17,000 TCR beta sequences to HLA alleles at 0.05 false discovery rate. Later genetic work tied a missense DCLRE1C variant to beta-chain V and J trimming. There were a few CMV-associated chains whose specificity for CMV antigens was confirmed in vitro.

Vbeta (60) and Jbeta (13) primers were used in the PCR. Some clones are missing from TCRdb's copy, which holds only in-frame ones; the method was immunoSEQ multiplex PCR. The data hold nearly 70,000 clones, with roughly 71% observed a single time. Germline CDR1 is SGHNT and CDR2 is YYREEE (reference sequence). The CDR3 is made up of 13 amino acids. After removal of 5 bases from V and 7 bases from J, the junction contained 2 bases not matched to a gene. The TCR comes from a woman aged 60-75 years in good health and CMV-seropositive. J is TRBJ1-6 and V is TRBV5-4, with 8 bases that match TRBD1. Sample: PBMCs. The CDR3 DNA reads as TGTGCCAGCAGGGACAGGGAAAATTCACCCCTCCACTTT. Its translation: CASRDRENSPLHF.